This T cell receptor (beta chain) emerged from a study of T-cell reconstitution after alpha-beta-depleted transplantation in children. There are a few counts of this clonotype. Preparation of the TCRbeta library used unique molecular identifiers. TCRdb passed the PCR reads through MiXCR, listing each CDR3 protein once. The table includes about 610,000 distinct CDR3 sequences, 27% detected once. With 3 bases removed from V and 2 bases from J, the gap between germline ends came to 23 bases. The CDR3 loop spans 17 amino acids. In germline, CDR1 is DFQATT, CDR2 SNEGSKA (reference sequence). The V gene is TRBV20-1, the J gene TRBJ2-7; D is perhaps TRBD2 (6 bases). The TCR was taken from a boy under three years old with Wiskott-Aldrich syndrome, due to receive a stem cell transplant. The sample in question was PBMCs, obtained before TCRalphabeta/CD19-depleted stem cell transplant. The CDR3 sequence: CSASAPLYGGITYEQYF. The CDR3 nucleotides are TGCAGTGCTAGTGCGCCTCTCTATGGCGGGATTACCTACGAGCAGTACTTC.